The clone carrying this TCR beta chain showed up just once. What it binds is not known. These data belong to a study of vaccination and CD4 T cells after COVID-19. Study summary: Overlapping SARS-CoV-2, HCoV-NL63, HCoV-OC43 and HCoV-229E spike peptides stimulated the cells.

Once obtained from cultured CD4+ T cells, the DNA was sequenced using the Oncomine TCR Beta short-read assay. TCRdb re-called the PCR reads through MiXCR, storing one row per CDR3 protein. The sample yields tens of thousands of distinct CDR3 sequences, approximately 32% seen once. Time point in this sample: late sampling 161 to 241 days after vaccination in three convalescent patients. The treatment was: roughly ten-day PBMC culture with coronavirus spike peptide pools or control peptides (ViraFEST assay). This material consisted of CD4+ T cells from blood, cultured in vitro, taken about 7 months after SARS-CoV-2 vaccination. The origin of this receptor is a human donor who had recovered from COVID-19.

CDR3 coding DNA: TGCAGTGCTAGAGGATCCTGGACGAACTATGGCTACACCTTC. It codes for CSARGSWTNYGYTF. The gene calls are TRBV20-1 and TRBJ1-2, with unresolved D. Germline V gene sequence: CDR1 DFQATT, CDR2 SNEGSKA (reference sequence). Trimming removed 1 base from V and 2 bases from J, with 11 bases in between. The CDR3 totals 14 residues.